This T cell receptor (beta chain) is drawn from a study of T cell changes during pregnancy in multiple sclerosis. Produced via immunoSEQ multiplex PCR; TCRdb's table is partial and in-frame only. Among fewer than 140,000 clones listed, less than 95% were seen once. The junction had 15 bases not matched to a gene; V was cut back by 5 bases and J by 4 bases. CDR1 MDHEN and CDR2 SYDVKM come from the germline V gene. The CDR3 loop spans 18 amino acids. The receptor was derived from a female donor with multiple sclerosis, enrolled in a pregnancy study. Sequences were derived from peripheral blood, sampled after pregnancy. The rearrangement links TRBV28 to TRBJ1-4; 8 bases line up with TRBD1. CDR3 sequence: CASSTLSGTGAHNEKLFF. CDR3 in DNA: TGTGCCAGCAGTACACTTTCCGGGACAGGAGCCCATAATGAAAAACTGTTTTTT.